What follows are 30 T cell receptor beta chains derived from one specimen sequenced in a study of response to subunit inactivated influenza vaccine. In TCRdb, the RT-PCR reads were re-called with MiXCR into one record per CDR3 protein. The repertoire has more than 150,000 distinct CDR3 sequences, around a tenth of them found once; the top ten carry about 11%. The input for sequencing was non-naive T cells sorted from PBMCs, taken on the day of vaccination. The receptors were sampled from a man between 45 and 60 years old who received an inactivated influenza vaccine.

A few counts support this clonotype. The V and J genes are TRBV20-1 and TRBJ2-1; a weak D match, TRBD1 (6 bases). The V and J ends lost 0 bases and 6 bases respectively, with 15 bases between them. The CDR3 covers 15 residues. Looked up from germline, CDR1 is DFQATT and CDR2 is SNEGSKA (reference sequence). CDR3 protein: CSARDRGRGANEQFF. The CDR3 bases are TGCAGTGCTAGAGATCGAGGCAGGGGAGCCAATGAGCAGTTCTTC.

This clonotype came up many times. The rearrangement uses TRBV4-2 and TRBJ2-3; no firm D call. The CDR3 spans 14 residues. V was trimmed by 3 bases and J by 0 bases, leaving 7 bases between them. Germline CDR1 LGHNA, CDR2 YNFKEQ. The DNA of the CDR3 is TGTGCCAGCAGCCACAGGCCGAGCACAGATACGCAGTATTTT. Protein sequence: CASSHRPSTDTQYF.

CDR3 coding DNA: TGTGCCAGCAGCCAAACGGATATTCAGTACTTC. It translates to CASSQTDIQYF. This chain links TRBV3-1 with TRBJ2-4; D unclear. The CDR3 loop spans 11 amino acids. V was shortened by 2 bases and J by 10 bases, with 6 bases between the two germline ends. Germline V CDR1 and CDR2: LGHDT, YNNKEL (reference sequence).

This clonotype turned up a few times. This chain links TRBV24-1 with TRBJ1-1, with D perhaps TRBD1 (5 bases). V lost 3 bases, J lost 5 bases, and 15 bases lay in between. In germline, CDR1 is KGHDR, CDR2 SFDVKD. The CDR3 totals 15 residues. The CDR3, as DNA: TGTGCCACCAGTGATCCAGCGAGGGGAGGGACTGAAGCTTTCTTT. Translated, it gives CATSDPARGGTEAFF.

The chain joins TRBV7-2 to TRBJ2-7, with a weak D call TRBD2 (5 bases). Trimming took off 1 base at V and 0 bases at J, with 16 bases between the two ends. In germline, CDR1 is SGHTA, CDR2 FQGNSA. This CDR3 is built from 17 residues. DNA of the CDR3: TGTGCCAGCAGCTTAGGGCTAGCCCATAGGAGCTCCTACGAGCAGTACTTC. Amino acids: CASSLGLAHRSSYEQYF.

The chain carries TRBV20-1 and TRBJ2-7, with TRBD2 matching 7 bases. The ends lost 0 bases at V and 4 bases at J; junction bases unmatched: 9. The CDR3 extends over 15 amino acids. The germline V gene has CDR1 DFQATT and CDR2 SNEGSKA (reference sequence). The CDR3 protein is CSARDPTGLKYEQYF. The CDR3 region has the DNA TGCAGTGCTAGAGATCCGACGGGACTAAAATACGAGCAGTACTTC.

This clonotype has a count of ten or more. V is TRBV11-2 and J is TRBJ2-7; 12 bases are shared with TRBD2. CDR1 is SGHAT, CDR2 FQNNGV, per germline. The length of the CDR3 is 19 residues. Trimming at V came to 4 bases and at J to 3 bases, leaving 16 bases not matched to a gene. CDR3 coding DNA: TGTGCCAGCAGCTCCCAAAGAATTCGACTAGCGGGAGAAATCTACGAGCAGTACTTC. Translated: CASSSQRIRLAGEIYEQYF.

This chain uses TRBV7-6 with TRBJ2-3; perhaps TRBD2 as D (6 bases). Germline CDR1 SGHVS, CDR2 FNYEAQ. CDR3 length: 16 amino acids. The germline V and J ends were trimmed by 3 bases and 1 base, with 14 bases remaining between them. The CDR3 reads CASSLGGAVRTDTQYF. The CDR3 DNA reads TGTGCCAGCAGCTTGGGGGGAGCGGTCCGCACAGATACGCAGTATTTT.

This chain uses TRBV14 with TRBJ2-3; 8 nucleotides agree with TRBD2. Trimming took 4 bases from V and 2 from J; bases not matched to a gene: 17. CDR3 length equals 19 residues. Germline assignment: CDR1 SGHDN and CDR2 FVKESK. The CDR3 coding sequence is TGTGCCAGCAGCCCACGCTGGGGCGTAGCGGGGACTCACACAGATACGCAGTATTTT. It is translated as CASSPRWGVAGTHTDTQYF.

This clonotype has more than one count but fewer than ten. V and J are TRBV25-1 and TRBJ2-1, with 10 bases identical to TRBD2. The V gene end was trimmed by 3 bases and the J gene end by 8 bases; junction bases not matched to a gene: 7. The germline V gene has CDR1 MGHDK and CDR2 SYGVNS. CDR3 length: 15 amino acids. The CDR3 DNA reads TGTGCCAGCAGTGATCCAGCGGGGGGGACGGATGAGCAGTTCTTC. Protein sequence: CASSDPAGGTDEQFF. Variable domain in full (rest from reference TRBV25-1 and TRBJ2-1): EADIYQTPRYLVIGTGKKITLECSQTMGHDKMYWYQQDPGMELHLIHYSYGVNSTEKGDLSSESTVSRIRTEHFPLTLESARPSHTSQYLCASSDPAGGTDEQFFGPGTRLTVL.

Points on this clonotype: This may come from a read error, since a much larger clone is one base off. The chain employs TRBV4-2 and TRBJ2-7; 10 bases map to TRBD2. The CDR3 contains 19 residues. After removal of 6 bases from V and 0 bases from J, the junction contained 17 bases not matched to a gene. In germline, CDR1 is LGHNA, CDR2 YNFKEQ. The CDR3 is CASSPGGVAGGSFSYEQYF. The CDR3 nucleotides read TGTGCCAGCAGTCCGGGGGGGGTAGCGGGAGGCTCTTTCTCCTACGAGCAGTACTTC.

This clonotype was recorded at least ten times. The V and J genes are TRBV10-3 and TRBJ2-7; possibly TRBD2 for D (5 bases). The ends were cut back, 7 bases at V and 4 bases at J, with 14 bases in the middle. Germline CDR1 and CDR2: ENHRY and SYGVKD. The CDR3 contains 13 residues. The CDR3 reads CAITRGSGYEQYF. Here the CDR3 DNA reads TGTGCCATCACCCGGGGTTCGGGATACGAGCAGTACTTC.

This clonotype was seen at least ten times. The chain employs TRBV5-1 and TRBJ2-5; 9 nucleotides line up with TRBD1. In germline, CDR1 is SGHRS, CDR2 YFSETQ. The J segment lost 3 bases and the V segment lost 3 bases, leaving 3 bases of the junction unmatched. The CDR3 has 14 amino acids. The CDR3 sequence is CASSSGQGKETQYF. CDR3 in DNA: TGCGCCAGCAGCTCGGGACAGGGAAAAGAGACCCAGTACTTC.

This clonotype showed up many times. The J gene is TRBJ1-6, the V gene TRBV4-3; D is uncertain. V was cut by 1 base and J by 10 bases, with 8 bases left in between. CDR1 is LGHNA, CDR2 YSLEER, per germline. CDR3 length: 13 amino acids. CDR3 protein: CASSQGVGSPLHF. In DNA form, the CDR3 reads TGCGCCAGCAGCCAAGGGGTCGGCTCACCCCTCCACTTT.

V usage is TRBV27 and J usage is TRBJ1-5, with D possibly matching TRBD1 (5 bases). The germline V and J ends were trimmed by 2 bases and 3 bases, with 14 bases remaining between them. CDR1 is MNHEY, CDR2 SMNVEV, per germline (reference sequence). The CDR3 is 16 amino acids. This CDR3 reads CASSLGGGVANQPQHF. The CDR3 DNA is TGTGCCAGCAGTTTAGGGGGAGGGGTAGCCAATCAGCCCCAGCATTTT.

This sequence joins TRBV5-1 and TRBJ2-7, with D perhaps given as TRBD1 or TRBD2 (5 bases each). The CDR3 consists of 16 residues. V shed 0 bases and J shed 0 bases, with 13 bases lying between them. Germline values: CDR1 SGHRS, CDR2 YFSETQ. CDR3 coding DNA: TGCGCCAGCAGCTTGGCCGGGGCCCCAAGCTCCTACGAGCAGTACTTC. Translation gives CASSLAGAPSSYEQYF.

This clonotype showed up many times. This chain's CDR3 is CASSVRGLGTEAFF. The CDR3 bases are TGTGCCAGCAGTGTCAGGGGCCTGGGCACTGAAGCTTTCTTT. V gene TRBV27 combines with J gene TRBJ1-1; perhaps TRBD1 as D (6 bases). The CDR3 loop spans 14 amino acids. The germline V gene encodes CDR1 MNHEY and CDR2 SMNVEV (reference sequence). Between the trimmed V and J ends, which lost 5 bases and 4 bases, there was a span of 14 bases.

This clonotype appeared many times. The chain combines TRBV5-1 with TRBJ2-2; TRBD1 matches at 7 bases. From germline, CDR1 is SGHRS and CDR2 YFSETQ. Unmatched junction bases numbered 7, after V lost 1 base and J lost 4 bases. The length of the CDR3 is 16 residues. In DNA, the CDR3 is TGCGCCAGCAGCTTGACCACAGGGGCCGCCACCGGGGAGCTGTTTTTT. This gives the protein CASSLTTGAATGELFF.

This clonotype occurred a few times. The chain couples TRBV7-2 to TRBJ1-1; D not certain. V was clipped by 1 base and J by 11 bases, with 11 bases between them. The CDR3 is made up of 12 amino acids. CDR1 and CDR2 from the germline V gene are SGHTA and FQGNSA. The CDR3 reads CASSLGTLGAFF. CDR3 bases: TGTGCCAGCAGCTTAGGTACCCTGGGGGCTTTCTTT.

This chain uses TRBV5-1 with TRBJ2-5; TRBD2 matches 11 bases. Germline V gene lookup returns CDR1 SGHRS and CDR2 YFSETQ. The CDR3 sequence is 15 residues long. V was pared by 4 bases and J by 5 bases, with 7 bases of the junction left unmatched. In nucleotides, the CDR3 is TGCGCCAGCAGCCCGGGACTAGCGGTGGGGGAGACCCAGTACTTC. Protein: CASSPGLAVGETQYF.

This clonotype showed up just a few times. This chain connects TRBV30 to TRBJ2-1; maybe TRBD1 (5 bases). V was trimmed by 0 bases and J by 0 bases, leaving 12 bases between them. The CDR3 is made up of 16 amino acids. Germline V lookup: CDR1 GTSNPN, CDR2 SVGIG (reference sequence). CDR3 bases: TGTGCCTGGAGTGTGCCAGGGATCAGCTCCTACAATGAGCAGTTCTTC. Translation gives CAWSVPGISSYNEQFF.

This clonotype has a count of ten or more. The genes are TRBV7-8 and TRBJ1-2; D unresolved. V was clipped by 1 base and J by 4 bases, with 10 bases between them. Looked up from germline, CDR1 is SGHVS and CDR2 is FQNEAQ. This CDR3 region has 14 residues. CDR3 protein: CASSLVKGGYGYTF. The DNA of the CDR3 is TGTGCCAGCAGCTTAGTAAAAGGAGGCTATGGCTACACCTTC.

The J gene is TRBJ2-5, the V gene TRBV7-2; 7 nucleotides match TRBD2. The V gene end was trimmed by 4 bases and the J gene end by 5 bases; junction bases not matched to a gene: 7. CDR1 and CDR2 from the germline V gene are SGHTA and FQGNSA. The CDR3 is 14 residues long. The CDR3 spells CASSSRAGEETQYF. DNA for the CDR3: TGTGCCAGCAGCTCCCGGGCGGGGGAGGAGACCCAGTACTTC.

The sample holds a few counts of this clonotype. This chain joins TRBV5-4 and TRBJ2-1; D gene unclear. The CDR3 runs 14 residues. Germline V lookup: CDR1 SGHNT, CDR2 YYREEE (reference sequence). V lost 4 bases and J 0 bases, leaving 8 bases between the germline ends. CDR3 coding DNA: TGTGCCAGCAGCCCGGAGAACTCCTACAATGAGCAGTTCTTC. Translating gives CASSPENSYNEQFF.

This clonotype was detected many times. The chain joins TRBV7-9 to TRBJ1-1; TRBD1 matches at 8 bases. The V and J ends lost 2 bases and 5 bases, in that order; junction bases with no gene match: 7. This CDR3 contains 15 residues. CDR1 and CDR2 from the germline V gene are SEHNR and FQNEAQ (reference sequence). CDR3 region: CASSLSPGGGTEAFF. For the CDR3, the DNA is TGTGCCAGCAGCTTAAGTCCAGGGGGCGGGACTGAAGCTTTCTTT. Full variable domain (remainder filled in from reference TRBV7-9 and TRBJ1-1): DTGVSQNPRHKITKRGQNVTFRCDPISEHNRLYWYRQTLGQGPEFLTYFQNEAQLEKSRLLSDRFSAERPKGSFSTLEIQRTEQGDSAMYLCASSLSPGGGTEAFFGQGTRLTVV.

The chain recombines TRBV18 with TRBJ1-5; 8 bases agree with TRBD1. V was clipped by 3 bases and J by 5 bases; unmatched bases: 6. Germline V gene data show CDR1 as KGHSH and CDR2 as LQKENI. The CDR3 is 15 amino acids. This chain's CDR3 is CASSPNQGADQPQHF. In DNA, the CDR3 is TGTGCCAGCTCACCTAATCAGGGGGCCGATCAGCCCCAGCATTTT.

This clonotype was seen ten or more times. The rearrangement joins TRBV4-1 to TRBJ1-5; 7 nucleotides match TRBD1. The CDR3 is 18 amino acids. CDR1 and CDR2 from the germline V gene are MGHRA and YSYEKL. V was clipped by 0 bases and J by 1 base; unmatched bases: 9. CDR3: CASSQDSAGGLSNQPQHF. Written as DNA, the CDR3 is TGCGCCAGCAGCCAAGATTCGGCAGGGGGTCTCAGCAATCAGCCCCAGCATTTT.

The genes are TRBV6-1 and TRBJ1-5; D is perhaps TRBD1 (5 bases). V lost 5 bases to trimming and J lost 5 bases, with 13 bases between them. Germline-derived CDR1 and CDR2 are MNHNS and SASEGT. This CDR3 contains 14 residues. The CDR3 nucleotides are TGTGCCAGCAGTCGAGTCCGGGGGGATCAGCCCCAGCATTTT. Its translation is CASSRVRGDQPQHF.

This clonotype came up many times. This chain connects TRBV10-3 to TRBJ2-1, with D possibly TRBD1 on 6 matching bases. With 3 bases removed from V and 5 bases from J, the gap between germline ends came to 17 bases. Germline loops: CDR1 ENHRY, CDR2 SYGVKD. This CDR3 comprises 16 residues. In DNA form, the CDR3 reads TGTGCCATCAGTGAATCAACAGGGAACACACACAATGAGCAGTTCTTC. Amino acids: CAISESTGNTHNEQFF.

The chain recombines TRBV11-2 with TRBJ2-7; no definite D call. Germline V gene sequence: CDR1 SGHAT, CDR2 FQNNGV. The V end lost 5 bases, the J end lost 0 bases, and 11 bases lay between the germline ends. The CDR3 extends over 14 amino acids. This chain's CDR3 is CASSPQAFSYEQYF. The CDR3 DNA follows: TGTGCCAGCAGCCCTCAAGCGTTCTCCTACGAGCAGTACTTC. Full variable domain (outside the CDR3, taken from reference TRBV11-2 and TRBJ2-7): EAGVAQSPRYKIIEKRQSVAFWCNPISGHATLYWYQQILGQGPKLLIQFQNNGVVDDSQLPKDRFSAERLKGVDSTLKIQPAKLEDSAVYLCASSPQAFSYEQYFGPGTRLTVT.